The clone carrying this TCR beta chain was counted only a few times. The target antigen is unknown. The record originates from a study of blood T cells in healthy people across ages. Study results and caveats: Strongly correlated with naive T cell percentage was TCR beta diversity. TCR beta diversity per million T cells fell roughly linearly with age.

The CDR3 length is 18 residues. Germline V lookup: CDR1 SGHTA, CDR2 FQGTGA. Trimming took 4 bases from V and 6 from J, leaving 25 bases between them. The use of a sample-barcoded 5' primer and a J-beta primer mix characterized a second PCR of about 7 to 12 cycles. Every cDNA molecule bore a tag from a template-switch adaptor containing 12 random nucleotides. Via MiXCR, TCRdb re-called the 5' RACE reads, giving one row per CDR3 protein. The table lists approximately 850,000 distinct CDR3 sequences, under 55% of them singletons. Total RNA extraction produced at least 6 micrograms (per sample) for the study.

The TCR comes from a man in his 60s in good health. The rearrangement joins TRBV7-3 to TRBJ2-1; tentative D call: TRBD2 (6 bases). Input material: blood. CDR3 DNA: TGTGCCAGCAGCTCCCCTTTAAGATCGCGGGGATTCGGCAATGAGCAGTTCTTC. Its translation: CASSSPLRSRGFGNEQFF.